This T cell receptor beta chain was sequenced in a study of shared clonotypes between healthy human individuals. This clone has only a few counts. The CDR3 runs 14 residues. Deletions cut 3 bases from V and 6 bases from J, with 11 bases between. Germline V gives CDR1 ENHRY, CDR2 SYGVKD. Every contributor of samples was a Caucasian grown-up residing in Nashville, Tennessee. A deep-level run was used for the assay. Genomic DNA (from each subset) was split evenly across several immunoSEQ plates. Libraries were prepared by immunoSEQ multiplex PCR; TCRdb keeps only in-frame clonotypes and omits some of them. Of about half a million clones detected, around 73% appear once; the ten largest clones hold around 12%.

This receptor was taken from a woman aged 40-49 years in good health. Some clones in this sample may be carry-over from other donors' samples. The specimen was PBMCs. The chain couples TRBV10-3 to TRBJ2-2, with D perhaps TRBD2 (5 bases). The CDR3 is CAISDWGVAGELFF. The CDR3 DNA reads as TGTGCCATCAGTGATTGGGGAGTGGCCGGGGAGCTGTTTTTT.